These 5 T cell receptor beta chains share one sample of origin, sequenced in a study of T cells after yellow fever vaccination. Each CDR3 protein gets one entry after TCRdb re-called the 5' RACE reads with MiXCR. This sample has 99,000 or so distinct CDR3 sequences, with under 6.5% found just once. The input for sequencing was CD8+ T cells sorted from PBMCs, taken 10 days after the yellow fever booster vaccination. These receptors all come from a man between 18 and 35 years old who received the YFV17D yellow fever vaccine.

J is TRBJ2-3 and V is TRBV20-1, with 10 bases identical to TRBD2. This CDR3 is 17 amino acids long. Germline V lookup: CDR1 DFQATT, CDR2 SNEGSKA (reference sequence). Unmatched junction bases numbered 12, after V lost 4 bases and J lost 2 bases. CDR3 residues: CSANGPTSGAYTDTQYF. The CDR3 region has the DNA TGCAGTGCTAATGGCCCTACTAGCGGGGCATACACAGATACGCAGTATTTT.

This clonotype has a handful of counts. The chain combines TRBV19 with TRBJ2-1; no clear D gene. V lost 6 bases and J lost 4, with 10 bases in between. CDR1 is LNHDA, CDR2 SQIVND, per germline (reference sequence). The CDR3 loop spans 13 amino acids. The CDR3: CASSRTDYNEQFF. The DNA of the CDR3 is TGTGCCAGTAGCCGAACGGATTACAATGAGCAGTTCTTC.

V is TRBV5-4 and J is TRBJ1-2; 9 bases agree with TRBD1. The germline V gene encodes CDR1 SGHNT and CDR2 YYREEE (reference sequence). Unmatched junction bases numbered 10, after V lost 4 bases and J lost 0 bases. The CDR3 totals 17 residues. The CDR3 sequence: CASSQGDRVQSNYGYTF. The CDR3 bases are TGTGCCAGCAGCCAGGGGGACAGGGTGCAGTCTAACTATGGCTACACCTTC.

The chain employs TRBV7-8 and TRBJ1-2; D gene ambiguous. The CDR3 is 14 amino acids. Germline-derived CDR1 and CDR2 are SGHVS and FQNEAQ. V lost 5 bases to trimming and J lost 8 bases, with 18 bases between them. Here the CDR3 reads CASSPSYGLEGYTF. The CDR3 coding sequence is TGTGCCAGCAGCCCCAGCTACGGACTCGAGGGCTACACCTTC.

The table lists this clonotype with many counts. Written as DNA, the CDR3 is TGTGCCAGCAGCGAACGGGACAGGCTTAATTCACCCCTCCACTTT. Protein: CASSERDRLNSPLHF. The chain joins TRBV9 to TRBJ1-6, with 8 bases fitting TRBD1. There are 15 residues in the CDR3. The germline gives CDR1 SGDLS, CDR2 YYNGEE. V was pared by 3 bases and J by 6 bases, with 5 bases of the junction left unmatched.